These 24 T cell receptor beta chains were sequenced from one sample in a study of blood T cells in healthy people across ages. PCR was performed a second time for about 7 to 12 cycles using a sample-barcoded 5' primer and a J-beta primer mix. TCRdb ran MiXCR on the 5' RACE reads and lists one entry per CDR3 protein. Of roughly 1.5 million distinct CDR3 sequences listed, under 55% were seen once; the top ten hold around 4%. Sequenced: blood. The receptor set was obtained from a woman under 30 in good health.

The chain is built from TRBV9 and TRBJ1-2; weak D call: TRBD1 (6 bases). Germline CDR1 is SGDLS and CDR2 is YYNGEE. V lost 4 bases, J lost 7 bases, and 14 bases lay in between. The CDR3 runs to 13 residues. Written as DNA, the CDR3 is TGTGCCAGCAGCTTTCCTGGACAGTCTGGCTACACCTTC. Translation gives CASSFPGQSGYTF.

This clonotype was found a few times. V and J are TRBV6-2 or TRBV6-3 and TRBJ2-1; D tentatively reads TRBD1 or TRBD2 (6 bases each). Between the trimmed V and J ends, which lost 10 bases and 6 bases, there was a span of 22 bases. The CDR3 is 15 residues long. Germline V gene sequence: CDR1 MNHEY, CDR2 SVGEGT. The CDR3 spells CATFLGGGGGNEQFF. In nucleotides, the CDR3 is TGTGCCACCTTCCTTGGAGGGGGAGGAGGCAATGAGCAGTTCTTC.

This rearrangement joins TRBV2 to TRBJ2-5; possibly TRBD1 for D (7 bases). From germline, CDR1 is SNHLY and CDR2 FYNNEI. The CDR3 spans 12 residues. V lost 7 bases to trimming and J lost 11 bases, with 17 bases between them. This CDR3 is CASKQGRNEQYF. The CDR3 DNA reads as TGTGCCAGCAAACAGGGGAGGAATGAGCAGTACTTC.

This clonotype was detected only a few times. The chain couples TRBV6-5 to TRBJ1-2, with a tentative D call TRBD1 (6 bases). Trimming removed 0 bases from V and 5 bases from J, with 13 bases in between. In germline, CDR1 is MNHEY, CDR2 SVGAGI. There are 15 residues in the CDR3. CDR3 nucleotide sequence: TGTGCCAGCAGTTACTCGGACAGCGGCCCGTATGGCTACACCTTC. Protein: CASSYSDSGPYGYTF.

Notes on this clonotype: The CDR3 does not end in the conserved phenylalanine or tryptophan, so this is likely a read error. The chain combines TRBV6-2 or TRBV6-3 with TRBJ2-5; possibly TRBD2 for D (6 bases). The CDR3 has 14 amino acids. Trimming took off 6 bases at V and 2 bases at J, with 13 bases between the two ends. CDR1 and CDR2 from the germline V gene are MNHEY and SVGEGT. The CDR3 loop reads CASRYGGTQETQYL. DNA of the CDR3: TGTGCCAGCAGGTACGGGGGAACGCAAGAGACCCAGTACCTC.

This clonotype appeared a few times. The chain has TRBV20-1 and TRBJ1-5; no clear D gene. Germline CDR1 is DFQATT and CDR2 is SNEGSKA (reference sequence). V lost 0 bases and J lost 4, with 13 bases in between. This CDR3 has 15 amino acids. The CDR3, as DNA: TGCAGTGCTAGAGATAGGTCGGGGTGGAATCAGCCCCAGCATTTT. Protein product: CSARDRSGWNQPQHF.

This clonotype was seen only a few times. The chain carries TRBV2 and TRBJ2-5; possible D gene TRBD1, 5 bases. CDR1 and CDR2 (germline): SNHLY, FYNNEI. The CDR3 covers 12 residues. V was clipped by 6 bases and J by 5 bases, with 10 bases between them. The CDR3 loop is CASRGDGETQYF. CDR3 DNA: TGTGCCAGCAGAGGGGATGGGGAGACCCAGTACTTC.

The sample holds a few counts of this clonotype. V gene TRBV20-1 combines with J gene TRBJ2-3; the D gene could be TRBD1 or TRBD2 (5 bases each). Germline lookup yields CDR1 DFQATT and CDR2 SNEGSKA (reference sequence). Between the trimmed V and J ends, which lost 5 bases and 2 bases, there was a span of 17 bases. The CDR3 totals 15 residues. The CDR3 DNA is TGCAGTGCTCCAAATCCGGGACGGTTCACAGATACGCAGTATTTT. It specifies CSAPNPGRFTDTQYF.

In regard to this clonotype: Just one base apart from a much larger clone, this may be a read error. The CDR3 DNA sequence: TGCAGTGCCCCCGGTCCTAGCGGATTGGCAAACAAGCAGTACTTC. Translating it yields CSAPGPSGLANKQYF. The V call is TRBV20-1, the J call TRBJ2-4, with 7 bases fitting TRBD2. The J segment lost 13 bases and the V segment lost 6 bases, leaving 21 bases of the junction unmatched. The CDR3 has 15 residues. CDR1 is DFQATT, CDR2 SNEGSKA, per germline (reference sequence).

This clonotype was counted only a few times. This chain links TRBV15 with TRBJ1-5; D not resolved. There are 14 residues in the CDR3. Per germline, CDR1 LNHNV and CDR2 YYDKDF (reference sequence). V was clipped by 0 bases and J by 5 bases, with 8 bases between them. The chain's CDR3 is CATSRDNEYQPQHF. The CDR3 DNA reads TGTGCCACCAGCAGAGATAATGAGTATCAGCCCCAGCATTTT. The full variable domain, its missing parts supplied by reference TRBV15 and TRBJ1-5, is DAMVIQNPRYQVTQFGKPVTLSCSQTLNHNVMYWYQQKSSQAPKLLFHYYDKDFNNEADTPDNFQSRRPNTSFCFLDIRSPGLGDTAMYLCATSRDNEYQPQHFGDGTRLSIL.

This clonotype was seen only once. At one boundary the junction diverges from the germline segment, which might be a read error. The chain joins TRBV9 to TRBJ2-7, with 9 positions matching TRBD2. CDR1 is SGDLS and CDR2 is YYNGEE in the germline V gene. The CDR3 is made up of 13 amino acids. CDR3 protein: CASSPGTSYEQNF. The CDR3 DNA follows: TGTGCCAGCAGCCCCGGGACTAGCTACGAGCAGAACTTC. Drawing the rest from reference TRBV9 and TRBJ2-7, the complete variable domain is DSGVTQTPKHLITATGQRVTLRCSPRSGDLSVYWYQQSLDQGLQFLIQYYNGEERAKGNILERFSAQQFPDLHSELNLSSLELGDSALYFCASSPGTSYEQNFGPGTRLTVT.

This clonotype was found a few times. This chain connects TRBV7-9 to TRBJ2-3; tentative D call: TRBD2 (6 bases). The CDR3 contains 15 residues. From germline, CDR1 is SEHNR and CDR2 FQNEAQ (reference sequence). The V and J ends lost 3 bases and 2 bases respectively, with 12 bases between them. Here the CDR3 reads CASSFPGDDTDTQYF. The CDR3 coding sequence is TGTGCCAGCAGCTTCCCGGGGGATGACACAGATACGCAGTATTTT. Full variable domain (outside the CDR3, taken from reference TRBV7-9 and TRBJ2-3): DTGVSQNPRHKITKRGQNVTFRCDPISEHNRLYWYRQTLGQGPEFLTYFQNEAQLEKSRLLSDRFSAERPKGSFSTLEIQRTEQGDSAMYLCASSFPGDDTDTQYFGPGTRLTVL.

The V and J genes are TRBV16 and TRBJ2-5; possible D gene TRBD1, 6 bases. The CDR3 totals 15 residues. Between the trimmed V and J ends, which lost 0 bases and 4 bases, there was a span of 12 bases. Germline V gives CDR1 KGHSY, CDR2 FQNENV. CDR3 in amino acids: CASSQSLAGAETQYF. As DNA, the CDR3 is TGTGCCAGCAGCCAATCGCTAGCAGGGGCAGAGACCCAGTACTTC.

This clonotype was counted only a few times. V usage is TRBV7-2 and J usage is TRBJ1-1; D not resolved. CDR3 length: 13 amino acids. V lost 4 bases and J 1 base, leaving 7 bases between the germline ends. Germline CDR1 is SGHTA and CDR2 is FQGNSA. CDR3 protein: CASSWSSNTEAFF. The CDR3 DNA follows: TGTGCCAGCAGCTGGTCATCGAACACTGAAGCTTTCTTT.

The chain recombines TRBV29-1 with TRBJ2-3; 12 nucleotides match TRBD2. V lost 7 bases, J lost 5 bases, and 4 bases stayed unmatched. The CDR3 runs 13 residues. The germline CDR1 and CDR2 sequences are SQVTM and ANQGSEA. The CDR3: CSASGGAEDTQYF. The CDR3 bases are TGCAGCGCTAGCGGGGGGGCTGAAGATACGCAGTATTTT.

This sequence joins TRBV7-2 and TRBJ2-1, with D possibly being TRBD2 (6 bases). The germline gives CDR1 SGHTA, CDR2 FQGNSA. Between the trimmed V and J ends, which lost 1 base and 4 bases, there was a span of 11 bases. The CDR3 loop spans 15 amino acids. CDR3 bases: TGTGCCAGCAGCTTAGAGGGAGGAATGTACAATGAGCAGTTCTTC. This encodes CASSLEGGMYNEQFF. Full variable domain (remainder filled in from reference TRBV7-2 and TRBJ2-1): GAGVSQSPSNKVTEKGKDVELRCDPISGHTALYWYRQSLGQGLEFLIYFQGNSAPDKSGLPSDRFSAERTGGSVSTLTIQRTQQEDSAVYLCASSLEGGMYNEQFFGPGTRLTVL.

The table lists this clonotype with a count of one. V and J are TRBV6-2 or TRBV6-3 and TRBJ2-3; TRBD2 agrees at 8 bases. The CDR3 sequence is 13 residues long. CDR1 is MNHEY and CDR2 is SVGEGT in the germline V gene. Trimming took 5 bases from V and 9 from J; bases not matched to a gene: 7. CDR3 loop: CASSDTAGGTQYF. The CDR3 DNA reads as TGTGCCAGCAGTGACACGGCGGGGGGCACGCAGTATTTT.

This clonotype has a single count. The junction differs from germline at one of its ends, possibly a read error. This chain connects TRBV6-6 to TRBJ2-1, with D possibly being TRBD2 (6 bases). Germline V lookup: CDR1 MNHNY, CDR2 SVGAGI (reference sequence). This CDR3 has 14 residues. The CDR3 nucleotides are TGTGCCAGCAGCTACGCTAGCGTCTACAATGGGCAGTTCTTC. This gives the protein CASSYASVYNGQFF.

The table lists this clonotype with a few counts. The chain uses TRBV2 and TRBJ2-3, with D possibly TRBD1 on 6 matching bases. V was pared by 8 bases and J by 4 bases, with 13 bases between. The length of the CDR3 is 13 residues. Looked up from germline, CDR1 is SNHLY and CDR2 is FYNNEI. This CDR3 is CASGGQSADTQYF. Here the CDR3 DNA reads TGTGCCAGCGGAGGACAGTCCGCAGATACGCAGTATTTT.

This clonotype was seen a handful of times. The chain has TRBV20-1 and TRBJ1-2; D call uncertain. Germline CDR1 reads DFQATT; CDR2 reads SNEGSKA (reference sequence). The CDR3 extends over 14 amino acids. Trimming pared 3 bases from V and 1 base from J, leaving 12 bases between. Here the CDR3 reads CSASGQYFNYGYTF. The CDR3 region has the DNA TGCAGTGCTAGTGGGCAGTACTTTAACTATGGCTACACCTTC.

CDR3 DNA: TGTGCCAGCAGGGGACTAGCGGGGTACTACGAGCAGTACTTC. It yields the protein CASRGLAGYYEQYF. This chain uses TRBV2 with TRBJ2-7, with 13 bases identical to TRBD2. Germline V CDR1 and CDR2: SNHLY, FYNNEI. This CDR3 is built from 14 residues. The V and J ends lost 6 bases and 3 bases, in that order; junction bases with no gene match: 2. The complete variable domain, with remaining parts taken from reference TRBV2 and TRBJ2-7, reads EPEVTQTPSHQVTQMGQEVILRCVPISNHLYFYWYRQILGQKVEFLVSFYNNEISEKSEIFDDQFSVERPDGSNFTLKIRSTKLEDSAMYFCASRGLAGYYEQYFGPGTRLTVT.

The sample holds a few counts of this clonotype. The gene calls are TRBV18 and TRBJ2-1; D is unclear. Deletions cut 3 bases from V and 7 bases from J, with 10 bases between. The CDR3 length is 13 residues. The germline V gene encodes CDR1 KGHSH and CDR2 LQKENI. CDR3 sequence: CASSPLEWNEQFF. In nucleotides, the CDR3 is TGTGCCAGCTCACCCCTCGAGTGGAATGAGCAGTTCTTC.

The sample holds many counts of this clonotype. The chain employs TRBV5-1 and TRBJ2-1; D uncertain. This CDR3 contains 13 residues. Per the germline V gene, CDR1 is SGHRS and CDR2 is YFSETQ. V dropped 3 bases and J dropped 0 bases, with 4 bases sitting between them. CDR3 region: CASSSDSYNEQFF. For the CDR3, the DNA is TGCGCCAGCAGCTCGGACTCCTACAATGAGCAGTTCTTC.

V gene TRBV12-3 or TRBV12-4 combines with J gene TRBJ1-4; D is possibly TRBD1 (6 bases). Trimming left V 6 bases short and J 4 bases short, with 12 bases between. This CDR3 comprises 14 residues. The CDR3 DNA reads TGTGCCAGCAGCCCGGACAGCTTTAATGAAAAACTGTTTTTT. Its protein product is CASSPDSFNEKLFF.